This T cell receptor (beta chain) was found in a study of early T cells in non-severe SARS-CoV-2 infection. The CDR3 totals 13 residues. V lost 10 bases and J 4 bases, leaving 16 bases between the germline ends. Germline V lookup: CDR1 ENHRY, CDR2 SYGVKD. In its sample, this clonotype was seen a few times. MiXCR was run by TCRdb on the 5' RACE reads, yielding one entry per CDR3 protein. The table includes roughly 97,000 distinct CDR3 sequences, 9.5% to 11% detected once. V gene TRBV10-3 combines with J gene TRBJ1-2; a weak D match, TRBD1 (5 bases). The sequencing used whole blood, collected at baseline. This sequence was found in an adult who was a healthcare worker with PCR-confirmed SARS-CoV-2 infection or an uninfected control (not recorded which). The CDR3 DNA sequence: TGTGCCACCGCTGACAGCTCATTCTATGGCTACACCTTC. This translates into CATADSSFYGYTF.